Shown below are 31 T cell receptor beta chains from a single sample sequenced in a study of blood T cell repertoires in COVID-19. Generated by immunoSEQ multiplex PCR, the TCRdb table keeps only in-frame clones and is missing some. The table includes under 450,000 clones, approximately 87% detected once. The sequenced sample was PBMCs or T cells enriched from blood (not recorded which). Receptor source: a man aged 25 to 40 who had recovered from COVID-19.

The chain uses TRBV25-1 and TRBJ1-4; 7 nucleotides agree with TRBD1. The V gene end was trimmed by 4 bases and the J gene end by 7 bases; junction bases not matched to a gene: 3. The CDR3 is made up of 13 amino acids. Germline V lookup: CDR1 MGHDK, CDR2 SYGVNS. CDR3 DNA sequence: TGTGCCAGCAGTGCAGGGGGGCTTGAAAAACTGTTTTTT. Protein sequence: CASSAGGLEKLFF.

V and J are TRBV6-5 and TRBJ2-3; 8 bases are shared with TRBD1. The CDR3 is made up of 15 amino acids. The V gene end was trimmed by 7 bases and the J gene end by 2 bases; junction bases not matched to a gene: 8. Germline assignment: CDR1 MNHEY and CDR2 SVGAGI. The CDR3 nucleotides read TGTGCCAGCAAAATCAGGGGGCCTTCCACAGATACGCAGTATTTT. Translation gives CASKIRGPSTDTQYF.

The CDR3 here is CASSYYGGTYEQYF. CDR3 nucleotide sequence: TGTGCCAGCAGTTACTACGGGGGGACCTACGAGCAGTACTTC. V usage is TRBV6-2 or TRBV6-3 and J usage is TRBJ2-7; 7 positions agree with TRBD2. Looked up from germline, CDR1 is MNHEY and CDR2 is SVGEGT. There are 14 residues in the CDR3. J lost 2 bases, V lost 1 base, and 2 bases had no gene match.

The rearrangement joins TRBV6-5 to TRBJ1-2; TRBD1 agrees at 12 bases. Losses at the gene ends were 8 bases for V and 0 bases for J; bases not matched to a gene: 4. The CDR3 is 15 residues long. Germline CDR1 is MNHEY and CDR2 is SVGAGI. The CDR3 is CASDRDRGPNYGYTF. The CDR3 nucleotides read TGTGCCAGCGACAGGGACAGGGGGCCTAACTATGGCTACACCTTC.

This chain joins TRBV19 and TRBJ1-1; D is perhaps TRBD1 (6 bases). Per the germline V gene, CDR1 is LNHDA and CDR2 is SQIVND (reference sequence). Deletions cut 5 bases from V and 0 bases from J, with 13 bases between. This CDR3 has 15 residues. DNA of the CDR3: TGTGCCAGTAGTCCCCGGGGGGCCTTGAACACTGAAGCTTTCTTT. Its protein product is CASSPRGALNTEAFF.

The V gene is TRBV25-1, the J gene TRBJ1-5; the D is unclear. Germline CDR1 is MGHDK and CDR2 is SYGVNS. The CDR3 consists of 13 residues. V dropped 1 base and J dropped 5 bases, with 6 bases sitting between them. The CDR3 nucleotides are TGTGCCAGCAGTGAATCGGGATATCAGCCCCAGCATTTT. This encodes CASSESGYQPQHF.

This clone was observed a few times. V usage is TRBV25-1 and J usage is TRBJ2-1, with no clear D. Germline V gene data show CDR1 as MGHDK and CDR2 as SYGVNS. This CDR3 contains 12 residues. Trimming cost V 3 bases and J 15 bases, with 15 bases left between them. The CDR3 sequence: CASSDPGEVRFF. In DNA form, the CDR3 reads TGTGCCAGCAGTGACCCCGGTGAGGTACGGTTCTTC.

The gene calls are TRBV10-3 and TRBJ1-4; tentative D call: TRBD1 (6 bases). From germline, CDR1 is ENHRY and CDR2 SYGVKD. This CDR3 is built from 15 residues. V was trimmed by 0 bases and J by 8 bases, leaving 13 bases between them. CDR3 residues: CAISESPTGKEKLFF. CDR3 DNA sequence: TGTGCCATCAGTGAGTCCCCAACAGGGAAGGAAAAACTGTTTTTT.

This clone was recorded a few times. In DNA form, the CDR3 reads TGTGCCAGCAGCCCCCAGGGGGGCACAACTAATGAAAAACTGTTTTTT. Amino acid sequence: CASSPQGGTTNEKLFF. The chain couples TRBV7-9 to TRBJ1-4; 7 positions match TRBD1. Germline V gene sequence: CDR1 SEHNR, CDR2 FQNEAQ (reference sequence). Trimming removed 5 bases from V and 0 bases from J; junction bases left unmatched: 6. The CDR3 runs 16 residues.

This chain uses TRBV12-3 or TRBV12-4 with TRBJ2-5; D remains ambiguous. Trimming pared 8 bases from V and 4 bases from J, leaving 5 bases between. The CDR3 spans 10 residues. CDR3 nucleotide sequence: TGTGCCAGCGGCCGAGAGACCCAGTACTTC. Translated: CASGRETQYF.

This clone was seen only once. The chain recombines TRBV3-1 (or the pseudogene TRBV3-2) with TRBJ1-2; TRBD1 is a possible D gene (6 bases). This CDR3 region has 12 residues. Trimming took off 5 bases at V and 5 bases at J, with 9 bases between the two ends. Germline loops: CDR1 LGHDT, CDR2 YNNKEL (reference sequence). The CDR3 DNA reads TGTGCCAGCAGCAACGACAGGTATGGCTACACCTTC. It specifies CASSNDRYGYTF.

V and J are TRBV18 and TRBJ1-5, with 10 bases lining up with TRBD1. Per germline, CDR1 KGHSH and CDR2 LQKENI. The junction had 2 bases not matched to a gene; V was cut back by 4 bases and J by 5 bases. This CDR3 has 14 amino acids. The CDR3 reads CASSRGTGDQPQHF. The CDR3 nucleotides read TGTGCCAGCTCACGCGGGACAGGGGATCAGCCCCAGCATTTT.

The chain uses TRBV29-1 and TRBJ2-7; D is unresolved. This CDR3 has 12 residues. The V end lost 5 bases, the J end lost 1 base, and 9 bases lay between the germline ends. Germline-derived CDR1 and CDR2 are SQVTM and ANQGSEA. The CDR3 DNA reads as TGCAGCGTTCAACTTCTATCCTACGAGCAGTACTTC. Protein: CSVQLLSYEQYF.

This sequence joins TRBV6-4 and TRBJ1-6, with 7 bases aligning to TRBD1. Germline-derived CDR1 and CDR2 are MRHNA and SNTAGT. The V gene end was trimmed by 2 bases and the J gene end by 9 bases; junction bases not matched to a gene: 7. The CDR3 has 15 amino acids. The CDR3 DNA follows: TGTGCCAGCAGTGACCGGCGGGACAGTTTTTCACCCCTCCACTTT. Protein: CASSDRRDSFSPLHF.

This chain joins TRBV9 and TRBJ1-6; TRBD1 matches 8 bases. Germline CDR1 reads SGDLS; CDR2 reads YYNGEE. The CDR3 extends over 15 amino acids. Losses at the gene ends were 3 bases for V and 9 bases for J; bases not matched to a gene: 8. This chain's CDR3 is CASSESGTGGSPLHF. In DNA form, the CDR3 reads TGTGCCAGCAGCGAATCCGGGACAGGCGGTTCACCCCTCCACTTT.

This chain connects TRBV4-1 to TRBJ1-1; a weak D match, TRBD1 (5 bases). Germline loops: CDR1 MGHRA, CDR2 YSYEKL. V lost 3 bases and J 4 bases, leaving 12 bases between the germline ends. The CDR3 sequence is 14 residues long. CDR3 bases: TGCGCCAGCAGCCACGCCCGGGGGGGCACTGAAGCTTTCTTT. It translates to CASSHARGGTEAFF.

The chain is built from TRBV2 and TRBJ1-6; 7 nucleotides align to TRBD1. Germline V CDR1 and CDR2: SNHLY, FYNNEI. The V segment lost 6 bases and the J segment 13 bases; nucleotides outside the gene matches: 3. This CDR3 is built from 11 residues. CDR3 residues: CASRTGNPLHF. CDR3 nucleotide sequence: TGTGCCAGCAGGACAGGGAATCCCCTCCACTTT.

This clone was observed a single time. This chain connects TRBV18 to TRBJ1-1, with D unresolved. Trimming pared 3 bases from V and 0 bases from J, leaving 14 bases between. In germline, CDR1 is KGHSH, CDR2 LQKENI. The CDR3 is made up of 16 amino acids. The DNA for the CDR3 is TGTGCCAGCTCACCTCAAACAATAACAGTGAACACTGAAGCTTTCTTT. Its protein product is CASSPQTITVNTEAFF.

V usage is TRBV27 and J usage is TRBJ2-6, with TRBD1 as a possible D gene (5 bases). This CDR3 is 20 amino acids long. Germline lookup yields CDR1 MNHEY and CDR2 SMNVEV (reference sequence). V was shortened by 5 bases and J by 0 bases, with 23 bases between the two germline ends. This CDR3 reads CASSPYRWRIEASGANVLTF. The CDR3 DNA reads TGTGCCAGCAGTCCATACAGGTGGCGGATAGAAGCCTCTGGGGCCAACGTCCTGACTTTC.

The chain has TRBV7-2 and TRBJ1-2; D not certain. V was trimmed by 5 bases and J by 0 bases, leaving 22 bases between them. The CDR3 has 18 amino acids. CDR1 and CDR2 (germline): SGHTA, FQGNSA. CDR3 in DNA: TGTGCCAGCAGCCCCTCAGTAGTAGCATTCCCAGCTAACTATGGCTACACCTTC. Its translation is CASSPSVVAFPANYGYTF.

The chain links TRBV10-3 to TRBJ1-1; possible D gene TRBD1, 6 bases. The V end lost 7 bases, the J end lost 0 bases, and 24 bases lay between the germline ends. The CDR3 extends over 18 amino acids. Germline V lookup: CDR1 ENHRY, CDR2 SYGVKD. DNA for the CDR3: TGTGCCATCACCCTTAGGCAGAGGGACACTCCGATGAACACTGAAGCTTTCTTT. The encoded protein is CAITLRQRDTPMNTEAFF.

The rearrangement uses TRBV29-1 and TRBJ2-1, with TRBD2 matching 7 bases. Germline-derived CDR1 and CDR2 are SQVTM and ANQGSEA. Losses at the gene ends were 8 bases for V and 4 bases for J; bases not matched to a gene: 8. The CDR3 is 13 amino acids. This CDR3 reads CSSLGGRYNEQFF. Here the CDR3 DNA reads TGCAGCTCCCTCGGGGGGAGGTACAATGAGCAGTTCTTC.

This clone was seen just once. The rearrangement joins TRBV4-3 to TRBJ1-1; D call uncertain. This CDR3 has 14 residues. Germline V CDR1 and CDR2: LGHNA, YSLEER. V was trimmed by 4 bases and J by 4 bases, leaving 13 bases between them. CDR3 DNA: TGCGCCAGCAGCCCCGCTAGTGGCGGCACTGAAGCTTTCTTT. Residues: CASSPASGGTEAFF.

The chain has TRBV7-8 and TRBJ1-5; D may be TRBD1 (6 bases). The V end lost 3 bases, the J end lost 6 bases, and 9 bases lay between the germline ends. Per the germline V gene, CDR1 is SGHVS and CDR2 is FQNEAQ. The CDR3 spans 13 residues. The CDR3, as DNA: TGTGCCAGCAGCTTCCAGGGGAGTCAGCCCCAGCATTTT. Translation: CASSFQGSQPQHF.

The gene calls are TRBV27 and TRBJ1-2; 9 nucleotides agree with TRBD1. This CDR3 comprises 12 residues. CDR1 is MNHEY and CDR2 is SMNVEV in the germline V gene (reference sequence). Trimming took 6 bases from V and 8 from J; bases not matched to a gene: 4. CDR3 protein: CASRGQGRGYTF. The CDR3 nucleotides read TGTGCCAGCAGAGGACAGGGGCGAGGCTACACCTTC.

The chain's CDR3 is CASSSSRGGRSSPLHF. The CDR3 DNA sequence: TGTGCCAGCAGCTCGAGCCGGGGGGGCAGAAGTTCACCCCTCCACTTT. This sequence joins TRBV7-9 and TRBJ1-6; maybe TRBD1 (6 bases). Trimming removed 4 bases at V and 9 bases at J, with 19 bases between. The CDR3 spans 16 residues. Germline loops: CDR1 SEHNR, CDR2 FQNEAQ (reference sequence).

This clone has a single count. The chain couples TRBV19 to TRBJ1-5, with TRBD1 as a possible D gene (5 bases). The CDR3 spans 15 residues. The germline gives CDR1 LNHDA, CDR2 SQIVND (reference sequence). The V end was cut by 3 bases, the J end by 3 bases, with 12 bases between. This chain's CDR3 is CASSITPTANQPQHF. The CDR3 DNA reads as TGTGCCAGTAGTATTACCCCGACAGCCAATCAGCCCCAGCATTTT.

The rearrangement joins TRBV9 to TRBJ2-2; D might be TRBD1 (5 bases). Germline assignment: CDR1 SGDLS and CDR2 YYNGEE. This CDR3 is built from 14 residues. Trimming removed 0 bases from V and 5 bases from J, with 8 bases in between. The CDR3 nucleotides read TGTGCCAGCAGCGTAGGCAGGGAAACCGGGGAGCTGTTTTTT. Its protein product is CASSVGRETGELFF.

CDR3 bases: TGCAGTGCTCCGGAGGTAGCTTTCTTT. It specifies CSAPEVAFF. The chain is built from TRBV20-1 and TRBJ1-1; D is uncertain. Trimming pared 5 bases from V and 10 bases from J, leaving 8 bases between. Germline CDR1 is DFQATT and CDR2 is SNEGSKA (reference sequence). The CDR3 consists of 9 residues.

The chain employs TRBV30 and TRBJ1-6, with unresolved D. Trimming cost V 3 bases and J 5 bases, with 11 bases left between them. There are 14 residues in the CDR3. Germline assignment: CDR1 GTSNPN and CDR2 SVGIG (reference sequence). This CDR3 reads CAWSRDTNNSPLHF. CDR3 nucleotides: TGTGCCTGGAGCAGAGACACGAATAATTCACCCCTCCACTTT. The full variable domain, rest sourced from reference TRBV30 and TRBJ1-6, is SQTIHQWPATLVQPVGSPLSLECTVEGTSNPNLYWYRQAAGRGLQLLFYSVGIGQISSEVPQNLSASRPQDRQFILSSKKLLLSDSGFYLCAWSRDTNNSPLHFGNGTRLTVT.

The gene calls are TRBV6-5 and TRBJ2-2; D may be TRBD1 (5 bases). The germline CDR1 and CDR2 sequences are MNHEY and SVGAGI. This CDR3 contains 14 residues. The V end was cut by 8 bases, the J end by 0 bases, with 10 bases between. The CDR3 loop is CASVGRTNTGELFF. In nucleotides, the CDR3 is TGTGCCAGCGTGGGGCGAACGAACACCGGGGAGCTGTTTTTT.